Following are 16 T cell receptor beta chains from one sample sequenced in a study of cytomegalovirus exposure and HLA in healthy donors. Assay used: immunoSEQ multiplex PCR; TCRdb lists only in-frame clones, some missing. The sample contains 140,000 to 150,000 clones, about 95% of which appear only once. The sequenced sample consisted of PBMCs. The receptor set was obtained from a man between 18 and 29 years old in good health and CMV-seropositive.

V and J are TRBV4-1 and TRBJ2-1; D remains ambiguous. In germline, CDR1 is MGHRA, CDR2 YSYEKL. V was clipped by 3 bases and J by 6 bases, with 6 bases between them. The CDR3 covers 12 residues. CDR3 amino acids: CASSQAGNEQFF. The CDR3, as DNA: TGCGCCAGCAGCCAGGCAGGCAATGAGCAGTTCTTC.

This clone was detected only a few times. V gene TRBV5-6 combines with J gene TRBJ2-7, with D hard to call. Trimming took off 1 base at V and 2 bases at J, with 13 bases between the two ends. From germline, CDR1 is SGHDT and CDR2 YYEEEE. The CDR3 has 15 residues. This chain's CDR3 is CASSLLGATAYEQYF. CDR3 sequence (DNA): TGTGCCAGCAGCTTGCTTGGCGCGACTGCCTACGAGCAGTACTTC.

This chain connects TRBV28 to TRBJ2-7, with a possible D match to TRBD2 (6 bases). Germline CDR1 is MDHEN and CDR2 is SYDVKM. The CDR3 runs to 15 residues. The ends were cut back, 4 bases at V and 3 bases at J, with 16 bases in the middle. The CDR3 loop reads CASSSQGLSNYEQYF. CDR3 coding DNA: TGTGCCAGCAGTTCCCAGGGACTGAGTAACTACGAGCAGTACTTC.

The CDR3 is CASSVYGGGYTF. CDR3 bases: TGTGCCAGCAGCGTATACGGAGGTGGCTACACCTTC. The J gene is TRBJ1-2, the V gene TRBV7-8; unclear D gene. The CDR3 extends over 12 amino acids. Trimming took off 5 bases at V and 7 bases at J, with 11 bases between the two ends. Germline V gene sequence: CDR1 SGHVS, CDR2 FQNEAQ.

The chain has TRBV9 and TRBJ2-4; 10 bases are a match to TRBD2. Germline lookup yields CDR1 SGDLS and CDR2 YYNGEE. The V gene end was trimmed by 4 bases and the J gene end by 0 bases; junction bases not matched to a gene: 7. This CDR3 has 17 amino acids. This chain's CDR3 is CASSPGTSVLAKNIQYF. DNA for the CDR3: TGTGCCAGCAGCCCGGGGACTAGCGTTTTAGCCAAAAACATTCAGTACTTC.

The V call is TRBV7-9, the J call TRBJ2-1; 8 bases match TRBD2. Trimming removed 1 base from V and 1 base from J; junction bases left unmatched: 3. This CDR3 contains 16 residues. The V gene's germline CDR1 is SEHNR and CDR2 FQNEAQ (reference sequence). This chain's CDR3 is CASSLERGFSYNEQFF. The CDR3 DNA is TGTGCCAGCAGCTTAGAGCGGGGGTTTTCCTACAATGAGCAGTTCTTC. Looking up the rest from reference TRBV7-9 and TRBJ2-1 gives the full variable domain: DTGVSQNPRHKITKRGQNVTFRCDPISEHNRLYWYRQTLGQGPEFLTYFQNEAQLEKSRLLSDRFSAERPKGSFSTLEIQRTEQGDSAMYLCASSLERGFSYNEQFFGPGTRLTVL.

The DNA of the CDR3 is TGTGCCAGCAGCCGGACACTAACTAATGAAAAACTGTTTTTT. Translation gives CASSRTLTNEKLFF. The chain employs TRBV6-5 and TRBJ1-4; tentative D call: TRBD1 (5 bases). Germline CDR1 is MNHEY and CDR2 is SVGAGI. The CDR3 totals 14 residues. V was pared by 6 bases and J by 1 base, with 9 bases between.

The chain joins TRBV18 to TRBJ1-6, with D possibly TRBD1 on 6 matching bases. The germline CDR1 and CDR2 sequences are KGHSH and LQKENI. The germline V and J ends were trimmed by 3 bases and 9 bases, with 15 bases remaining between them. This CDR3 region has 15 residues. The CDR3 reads CASSPGLPQGSPLHF. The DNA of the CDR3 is TGTGCCAGCTCACCGGGTCTCCCACAGGGTTCACCCCTCCACTTT.

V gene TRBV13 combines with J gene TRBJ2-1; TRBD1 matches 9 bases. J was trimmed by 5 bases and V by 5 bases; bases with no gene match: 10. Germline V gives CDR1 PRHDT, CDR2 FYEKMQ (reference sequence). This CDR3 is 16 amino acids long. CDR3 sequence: CASSGRGQGTDNEQFF. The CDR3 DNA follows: TGTGCCAGCAGCGGCCGGGGACAGGGAACTGACAATGAGCAGTTCTTC.

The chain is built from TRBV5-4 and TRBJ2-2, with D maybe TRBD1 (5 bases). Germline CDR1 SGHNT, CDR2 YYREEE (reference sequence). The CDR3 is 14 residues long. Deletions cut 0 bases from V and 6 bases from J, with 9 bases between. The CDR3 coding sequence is TGTGCCAGCAGCTTGGACCAGGGATCCGGGGAGCTGTTTTTT. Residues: CASSLDQGSGELFF.

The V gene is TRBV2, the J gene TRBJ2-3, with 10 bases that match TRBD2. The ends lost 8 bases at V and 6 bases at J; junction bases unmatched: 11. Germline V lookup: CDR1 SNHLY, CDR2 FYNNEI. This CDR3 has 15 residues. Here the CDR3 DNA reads TGTGCCAGCTTCCCCGCTAGCGGGAGCATGGATACGCAGTATTTT. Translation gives CASFPASGSMDTQYF.

In DNA form, the CDR3 reads TGTGCCAGCGTTTATAGCGGGAGGACAGATACGCAGTATTTT. This encodes CASVYSGRTDTQYF. The chain has TRBV2 and TRBJ2-3; 10 nucleotides align to TRBD2. Trimming took 8 bases from V and 3 from J; bases not matched to a gene: 5. The CDR3 length is 14 residues. The V gene's germline CDR1 is SNHLY and CDR2 FYNNEI.

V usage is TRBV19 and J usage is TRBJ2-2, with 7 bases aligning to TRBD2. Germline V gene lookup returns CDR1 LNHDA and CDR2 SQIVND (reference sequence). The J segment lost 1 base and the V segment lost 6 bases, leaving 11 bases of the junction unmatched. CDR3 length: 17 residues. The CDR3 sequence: CASRPLAVAGNTGELFF. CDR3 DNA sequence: TGTGCCAGTAGACCCCTTGCGGTAGCGGGGAACACCGGGGAGCTGTTTTTT.

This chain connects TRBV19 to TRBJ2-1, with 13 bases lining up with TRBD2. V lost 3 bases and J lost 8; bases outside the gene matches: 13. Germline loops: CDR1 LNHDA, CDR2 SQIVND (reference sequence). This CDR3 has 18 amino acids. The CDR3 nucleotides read TGTGCCAGTAGTATTCGGGGACTAGCGGGAATTCTTGGGGATGAGCAGTTCTTC. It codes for CASSIRGLAGILGDEQFF. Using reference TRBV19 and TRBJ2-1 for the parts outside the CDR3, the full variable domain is DGGITQSPKYLFRKEGQNVTLSCEQNLNHDAMYWYRQDPGQGLRLIYYSQIVNDFQKGDIAEGYSVSREKKESFPLTVTSAQKNPTAFYLCASSIRGLAGILGDEQFFGPGTRLTVL.

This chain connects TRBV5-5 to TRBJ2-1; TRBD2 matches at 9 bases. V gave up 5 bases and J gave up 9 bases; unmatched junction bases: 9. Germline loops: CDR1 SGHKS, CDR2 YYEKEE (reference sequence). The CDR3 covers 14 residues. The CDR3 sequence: CASRGLAGVGEQFF. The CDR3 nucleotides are TGTGCCAGCAGGGGATTAGCGGGAGTGGGTGAGCAGTTCTTC. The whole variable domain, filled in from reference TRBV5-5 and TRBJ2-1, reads DAGVTQSPTHLIKTRGQQVTLRCSPISGHKSVSWYQQVLGQGPQFIFQYYEKEERGRGNFPDRFSARQFPNYSSELNVNALLLGDSALYLCASRGLAGVGEQFFGPGTRLTVL.

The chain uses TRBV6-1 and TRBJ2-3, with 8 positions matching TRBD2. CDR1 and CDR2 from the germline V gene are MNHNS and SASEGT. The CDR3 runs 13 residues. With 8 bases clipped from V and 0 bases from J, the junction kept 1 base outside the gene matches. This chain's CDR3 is CASERESTDTQYF. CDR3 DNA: TGTGCCAGCGAGCGGGAGAGCACAGATACGCAGTATTTT.